This TCR beta chain was sequenced during a study of blood T cells in healthy people across ages. Findings and limits, study-wide: Roughly linear declines in TCR beta diversity per million T cells occurred with age.

With a J-beta primer mix and a sample-barcoded 5' primer, a second PCR ran roughly 7 to 11 cycles. TCRdb processed the 5' RACE reads anew with MiXCR; each CDR3 protein has one entry. This table has about 830,000 distinct CDR3 sequences, around 68% appearing once. Worth noting for this clonotype: Its antigen is still unknown.

CDR3 size: 15 residues. Trimming left V 5 bases short and J 0 bases short, with 14 bases between. Germline V gene data show CDR1 as SGHAT and CDR2 as FQDESV (reference sequence). The chain joins TRBV11-1 to TRBJ2-7; possible D gene TRBD2, 5 bases. The receptor comes from a man aged 25-45 years in good health. Sequences were obtained from blood. The CDR3 loop reads CASSRERTLSYEQYF. The CDR3 DNA reads as TGTGCCAGCAGCCGTGAGCGGACGCTCTCCTACGAGCAGTACTTC.